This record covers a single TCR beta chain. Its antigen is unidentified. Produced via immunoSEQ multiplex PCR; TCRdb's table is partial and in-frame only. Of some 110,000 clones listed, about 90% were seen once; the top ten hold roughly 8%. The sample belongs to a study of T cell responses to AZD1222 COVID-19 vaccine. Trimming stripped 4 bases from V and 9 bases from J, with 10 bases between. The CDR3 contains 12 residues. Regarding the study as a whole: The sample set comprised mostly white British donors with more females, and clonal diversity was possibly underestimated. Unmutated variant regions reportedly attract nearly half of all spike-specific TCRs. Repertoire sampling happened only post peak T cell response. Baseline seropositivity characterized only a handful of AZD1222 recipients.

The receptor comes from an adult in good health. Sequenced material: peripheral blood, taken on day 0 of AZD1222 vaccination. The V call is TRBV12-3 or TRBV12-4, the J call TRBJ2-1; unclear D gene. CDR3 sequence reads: CASSYPRAEQFF. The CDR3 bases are TGTGCCAGCAGTTATCCCAGAGCTGAGCAGTTCTTC.